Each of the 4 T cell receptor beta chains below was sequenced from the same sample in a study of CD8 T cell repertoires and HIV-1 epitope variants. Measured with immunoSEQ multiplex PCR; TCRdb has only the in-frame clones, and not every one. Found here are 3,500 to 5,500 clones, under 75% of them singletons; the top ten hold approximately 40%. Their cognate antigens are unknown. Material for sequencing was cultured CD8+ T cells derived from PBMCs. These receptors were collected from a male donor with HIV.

The CDR3 bases are TGTGCCAGCACCAAGGGGTGGGGGGCCGCCTACGAGCAGTACTTC. This encodes CASTKGWGAAYEQYF. This chain links TRBV28 with TRBJ2-7, with D perhaps matching TRBD1 or TRBD2 (6 bases each). CDR1 MDHEN and CDR2 SYDVKM come from the germline V gene. The CDR3 contains 15 residues. Trimming pared 7 bases from V and 2 bases from J, leaving 18 bases between.

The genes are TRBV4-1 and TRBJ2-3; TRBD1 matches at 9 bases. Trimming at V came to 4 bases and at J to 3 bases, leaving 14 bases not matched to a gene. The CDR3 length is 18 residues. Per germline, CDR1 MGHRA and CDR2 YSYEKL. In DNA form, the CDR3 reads TGCGCCAGCAGCCCACCCCCTCCCCCGGGACAGGGTACAGATACGCAGTATTTT. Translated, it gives CASSPPPPPGQGTDTQYF.

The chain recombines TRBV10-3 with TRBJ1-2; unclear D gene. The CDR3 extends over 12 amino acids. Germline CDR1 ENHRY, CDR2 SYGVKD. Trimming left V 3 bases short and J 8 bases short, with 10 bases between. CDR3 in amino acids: CAISDENWGYTF. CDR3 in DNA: TGTGCCATCAGTGATGAAAACTGGGGCTACACCTTC.

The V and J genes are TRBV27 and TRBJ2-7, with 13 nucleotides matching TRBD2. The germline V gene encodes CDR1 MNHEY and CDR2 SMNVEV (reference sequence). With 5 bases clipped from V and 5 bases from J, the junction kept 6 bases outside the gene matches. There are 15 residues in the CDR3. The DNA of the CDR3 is TGTGCCAGCAGTCTCGGACTAGCGGGAGACAACGAGCAGTACTTC. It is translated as CASSLGLAGDNEQYF.